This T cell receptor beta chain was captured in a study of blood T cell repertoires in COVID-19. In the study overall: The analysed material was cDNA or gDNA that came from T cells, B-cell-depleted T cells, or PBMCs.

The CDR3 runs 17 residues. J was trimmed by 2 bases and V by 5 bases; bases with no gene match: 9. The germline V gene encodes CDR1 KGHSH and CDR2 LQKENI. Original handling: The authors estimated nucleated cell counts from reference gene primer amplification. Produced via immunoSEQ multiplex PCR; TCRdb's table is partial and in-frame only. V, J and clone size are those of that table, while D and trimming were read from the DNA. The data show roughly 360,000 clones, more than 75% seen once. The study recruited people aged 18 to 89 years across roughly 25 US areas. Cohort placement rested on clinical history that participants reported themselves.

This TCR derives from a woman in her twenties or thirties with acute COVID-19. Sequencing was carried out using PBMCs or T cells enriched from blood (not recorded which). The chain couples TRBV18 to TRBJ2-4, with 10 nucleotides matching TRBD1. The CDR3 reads CASSSDRDRGSKNIQYF. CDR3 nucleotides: TGTGCCAGCTCATCGGACCGGGACAGGGGTTCCAAAAACATTCAGTACTTC.